This entry features one T cell receptor beta chain sequence. Its cognate antigen is unknown. This sample was taken from a study of Graves' ophthalmopathy and Graves' hyperthyroidism. Trimming removed 0 bases from V and 1 base from J; junction bases left unmatched: 13. CDR1 is DFQATT and CDR2 is SNEGSKA in the germline V gene (reference sequence). The length of the CDR3 is 18 residues. Findings and limits, study-wide: Built on 13 signatures, a model told ophthalmopathy apart from stable hyperthyroidism with 85% to 90% sensitivity and 75% to 82% specificity. The authors also found most expanded thyroid clonotypes above 0.001 frequency in blood.

For repertoire sequencing, the TCR beta CDR3 regions were amplified from RNA transcripts. Investigators did first-round RT-PCR with HTBI primers, then second-round multiplex PCR. Each CDR3 protein is one row after TCRdb ran MiXCR on the multiplex PCR reads. The sample shows some 750,000 distinct CDR3 sequences, roughly two fifths of them seen only once. Other autoimmune diseases, uncontrolled infections, pregnancy or lactation excluded patients from enrollment. The PBMCs had their origin in roughly 9.8 ml of fresh peripheral blood. The chain is built from TRBV20-1 and TRBJ2-5, with TRBD2 matching over 8 bases. The receptor was isolated from an adult man with Graves' ophthalmopathy. Specimen: peripheral blood. The CDR3 DNA is TGCAGTGCTAGAGATCCGGTGGCCGCGGGAGGACCCCAAGAGACCCAGTACTTC. Protein product: CSARDPVAAGGPQETQYF.